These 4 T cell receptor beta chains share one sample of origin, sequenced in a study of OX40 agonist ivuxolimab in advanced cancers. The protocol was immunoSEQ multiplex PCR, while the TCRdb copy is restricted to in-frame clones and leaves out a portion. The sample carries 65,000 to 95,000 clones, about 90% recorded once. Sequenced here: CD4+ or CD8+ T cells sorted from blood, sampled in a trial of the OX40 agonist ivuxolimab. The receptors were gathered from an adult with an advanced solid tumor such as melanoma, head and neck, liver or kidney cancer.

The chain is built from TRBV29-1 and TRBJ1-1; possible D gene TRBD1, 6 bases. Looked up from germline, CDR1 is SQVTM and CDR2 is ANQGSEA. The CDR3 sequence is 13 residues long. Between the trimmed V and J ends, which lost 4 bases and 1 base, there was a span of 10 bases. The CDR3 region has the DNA TGCAGCGTTGGAACGGGGGCGAACACTGAAGCTTTCTTT. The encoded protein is CSVGTGANTEAFF. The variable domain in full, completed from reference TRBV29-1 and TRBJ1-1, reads SAVISQKPSRDICQRGTSLTIQCQVDSQVTMMFWYRQQPGQSLTLIATANQGSEATYESGFVIDKFPISRPNLTFSTLTVSNMSPEDSSIYLCSVGTGANTEAFFGQGTRLTVV.

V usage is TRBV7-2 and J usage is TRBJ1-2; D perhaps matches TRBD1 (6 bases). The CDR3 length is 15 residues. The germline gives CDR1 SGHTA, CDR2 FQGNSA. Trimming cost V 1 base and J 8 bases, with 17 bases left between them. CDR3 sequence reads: CASSLGRFRGYGYTF. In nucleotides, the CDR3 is TGTGCCAGCAGCTTAGGTAGATTCAGGGGCTACGGCTACACCTTC.

This chain's CDR3 is CASILGGGDSYEQYF. The CDR3 DNA sequence: TGTGCCAGCATTTTAGGGGGGGGAGACTCCTACGAGCAGTACTTC. The gene calls are TRBV2 and TRBJ2-7; possible D gene TRBD2, 7 bases. Germline CDR1 reads SNHLY; CDR2 reads FYNNEI. This CDR3 has 15 residues. V lost 7 bases to trimming and J lost 0 bases, with 16 bases between them.

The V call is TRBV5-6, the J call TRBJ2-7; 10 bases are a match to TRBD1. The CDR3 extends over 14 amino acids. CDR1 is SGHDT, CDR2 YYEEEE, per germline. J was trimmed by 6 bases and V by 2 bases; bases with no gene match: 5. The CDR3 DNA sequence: TGTGCCAGCAGCTTACCCGGGACAGGGGCCGAGCAGTACTTC. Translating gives CASSLPGTGAEQYF.